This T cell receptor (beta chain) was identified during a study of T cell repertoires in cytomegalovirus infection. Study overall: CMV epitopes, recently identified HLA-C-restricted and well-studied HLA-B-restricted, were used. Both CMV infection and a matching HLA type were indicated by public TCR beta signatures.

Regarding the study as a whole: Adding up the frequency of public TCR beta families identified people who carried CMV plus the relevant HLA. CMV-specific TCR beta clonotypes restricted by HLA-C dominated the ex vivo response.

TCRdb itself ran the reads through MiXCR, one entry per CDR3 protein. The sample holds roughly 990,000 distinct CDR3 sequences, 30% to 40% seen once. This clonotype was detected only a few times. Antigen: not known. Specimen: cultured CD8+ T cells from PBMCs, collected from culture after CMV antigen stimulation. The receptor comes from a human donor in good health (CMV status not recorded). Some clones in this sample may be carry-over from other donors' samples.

CDR3 sequence (DNA): TGTGCCAGCAGCCAAGCAAGCAAATGGGACACTGAAGCTTTCTTT. Its translation: CASSQASKWDTEAFF. J is TRBJ1-1 and V is TRBV4-2; D remains unclear. Trimming pared 1 base from V and 3 bases from J, leaving 12 bases between. CDR1 and CDR2 from the germline V gene are LGHNA and YNFKEQ. The CDR3 has 15 residues.